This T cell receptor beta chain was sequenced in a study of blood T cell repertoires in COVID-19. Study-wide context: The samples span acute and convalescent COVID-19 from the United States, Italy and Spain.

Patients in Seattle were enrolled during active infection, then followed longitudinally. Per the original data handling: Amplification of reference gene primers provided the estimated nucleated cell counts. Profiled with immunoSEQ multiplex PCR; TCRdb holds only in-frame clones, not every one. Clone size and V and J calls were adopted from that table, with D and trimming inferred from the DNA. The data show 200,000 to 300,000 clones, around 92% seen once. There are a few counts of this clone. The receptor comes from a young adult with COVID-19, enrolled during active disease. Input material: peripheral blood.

CDR3 DNA: TGTGCCAGCAGCGCTCAGATAGGGGACTATGGCTACACCTTC. Protein product: CASSAQIGDYGYTF. This chain uses TRBV9 with TRBJ1-2, with a tentative D call TRBD1 (5 bases). This CDR3 comprises 14 residues. CDR1 is SGDLS, CDR2 YYNGEE, per germline. V was pared by 3 bases and J by 3 bases, with 12 bases between.